The source of this T cell receptor beta chain is a study of T cell changes during pregnancy in multiple sclerosis. The length of the CDR3 is 14 residues. The V end lost 4 bases, the J end lost 2 bases, and 9 bases lay between the germline ends. Germline CDR1 is PRHDT and CDR2 is FYEKMQ (reference sequence). Sequencing was performed with immunoSEQ multiplex PCR; in TCRdb, only in-frame clones are kept and a portion is missing. This sample yields approximately 60,000 clones, of which 90% to 95% are seen a single time; approximately 0.35% belongs to the top ten. The chain carries TRBV13 and TRBJ1-5; D may be TRBD1 (6 bases). The sample was CD4+ T cells from peripheral blood mononuclear cells, taken before pregnancy. The clonotype comes from a female donor with multiple sclerosis, enrolled in a pregnancy study. DNA of the CDR3: TGTGCCAGCAGCTATAACAGGGGCAATCAGCCCCAGCATTTT. Translated, it gives CASSYNRGNQPQHF.